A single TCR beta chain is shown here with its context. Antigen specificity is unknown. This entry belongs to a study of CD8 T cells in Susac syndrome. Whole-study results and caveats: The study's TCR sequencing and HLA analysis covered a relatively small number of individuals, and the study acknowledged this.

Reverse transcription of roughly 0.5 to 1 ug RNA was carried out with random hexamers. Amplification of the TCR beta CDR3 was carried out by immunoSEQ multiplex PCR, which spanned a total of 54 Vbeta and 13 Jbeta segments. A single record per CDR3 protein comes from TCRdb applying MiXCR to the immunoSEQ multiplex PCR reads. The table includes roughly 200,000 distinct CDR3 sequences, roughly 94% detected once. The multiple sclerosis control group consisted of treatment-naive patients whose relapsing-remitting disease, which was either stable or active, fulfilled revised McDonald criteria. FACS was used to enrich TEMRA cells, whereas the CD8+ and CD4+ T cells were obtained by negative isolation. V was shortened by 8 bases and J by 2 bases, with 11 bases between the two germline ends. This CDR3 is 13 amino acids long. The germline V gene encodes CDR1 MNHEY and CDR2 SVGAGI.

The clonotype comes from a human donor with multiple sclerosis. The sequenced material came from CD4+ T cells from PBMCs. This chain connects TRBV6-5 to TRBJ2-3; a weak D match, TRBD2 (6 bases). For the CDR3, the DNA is TGTGCCAGCCGGGCTAGCGCCACAGATACGCAGTATTTT. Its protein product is CASRASATDTQYF.